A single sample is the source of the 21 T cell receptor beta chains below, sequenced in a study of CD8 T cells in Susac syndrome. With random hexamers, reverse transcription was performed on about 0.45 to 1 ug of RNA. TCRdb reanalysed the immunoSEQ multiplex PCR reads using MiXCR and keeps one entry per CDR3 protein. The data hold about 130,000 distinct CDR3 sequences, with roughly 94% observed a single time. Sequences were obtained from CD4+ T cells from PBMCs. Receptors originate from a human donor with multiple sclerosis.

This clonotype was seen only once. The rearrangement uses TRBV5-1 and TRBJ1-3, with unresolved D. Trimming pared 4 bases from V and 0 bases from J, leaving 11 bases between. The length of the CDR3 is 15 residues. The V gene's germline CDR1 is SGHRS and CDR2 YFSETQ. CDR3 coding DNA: TGCGCCAGCAGCCAAGCAGCGAGCTCTGGAAACACCATATATTTT. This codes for CASSQAASSGNTIYF.

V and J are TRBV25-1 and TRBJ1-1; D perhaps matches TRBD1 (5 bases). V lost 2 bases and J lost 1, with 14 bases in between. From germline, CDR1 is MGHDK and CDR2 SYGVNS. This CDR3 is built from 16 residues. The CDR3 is CASSEPSGRGNTEAFF. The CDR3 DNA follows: TGTGCCAGCAGTGAACCCTCGGGGCGCGGGAACACTGAAGCTTTCTTT.

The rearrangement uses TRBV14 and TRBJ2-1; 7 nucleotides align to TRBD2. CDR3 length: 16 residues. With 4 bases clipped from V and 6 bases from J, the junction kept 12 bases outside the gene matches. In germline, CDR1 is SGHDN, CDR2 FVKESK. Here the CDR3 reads CASSPLSGRSGNEQFF. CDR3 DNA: TGTGCCAGCAGCCCCCTCTCCGGGAGGTCGGGCAATGAGCAGTTCTTC.

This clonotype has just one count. CDR3 in amino acids: CASGVSGTGPYGYTF. DNA for the CDR3: TGTGCCTCAGGTGTTTCCGGGACAGGACCCTATGGCTACACCTTC. The chain carries TRBV19 and TRBJ1-2; 8 nucleotides line up with TRBD1. Germline CDR1 LNHDA, CDR2 SQIVND (reference sequence). V shed 11 bases and J 4 bases; nucleotides not matched to a gene: 15. This CDR3 has 15 residues.

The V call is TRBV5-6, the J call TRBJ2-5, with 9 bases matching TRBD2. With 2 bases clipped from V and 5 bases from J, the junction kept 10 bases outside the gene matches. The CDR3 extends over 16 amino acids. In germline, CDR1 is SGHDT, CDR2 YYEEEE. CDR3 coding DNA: TGTGCCAGCAGCTTTTTTAGCGGGGGAGCCCCGGAGACCCAGTACTTC. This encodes CASSFFSGGAPETQYF.

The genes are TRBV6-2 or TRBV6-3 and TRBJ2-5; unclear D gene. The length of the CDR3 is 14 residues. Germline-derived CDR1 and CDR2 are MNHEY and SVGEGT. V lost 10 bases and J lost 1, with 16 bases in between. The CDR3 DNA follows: TGTGCCATTCGACCGGACCGACTCCAAGAGACCCAGTACTTC. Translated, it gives CAIRPDRLQETQYF.

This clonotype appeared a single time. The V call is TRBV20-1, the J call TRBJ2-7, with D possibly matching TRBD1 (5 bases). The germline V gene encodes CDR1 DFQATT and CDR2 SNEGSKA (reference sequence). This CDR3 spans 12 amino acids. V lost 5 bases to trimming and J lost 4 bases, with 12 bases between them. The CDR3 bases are TGCAGTGCTGATAAAGGGGAATACGAGCAGTACTTC. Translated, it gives CSADKGEYEQYF.

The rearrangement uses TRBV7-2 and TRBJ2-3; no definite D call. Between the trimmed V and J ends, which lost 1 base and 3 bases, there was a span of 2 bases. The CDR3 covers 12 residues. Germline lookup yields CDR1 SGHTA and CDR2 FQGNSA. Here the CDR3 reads CASSLETDTQYF. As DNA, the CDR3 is TGTGCCAGCAGCTTAGAAACAGATACGCAGTATTTT.

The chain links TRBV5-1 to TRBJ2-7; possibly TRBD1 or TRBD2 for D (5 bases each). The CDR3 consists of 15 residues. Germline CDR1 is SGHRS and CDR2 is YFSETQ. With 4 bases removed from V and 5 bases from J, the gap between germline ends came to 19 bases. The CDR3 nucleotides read TGCGCCAGCAGCCCCGGCAGGGCCTTCGGGAACGAGCAGTACTTC. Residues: CASSPGRAFGNEQYF.

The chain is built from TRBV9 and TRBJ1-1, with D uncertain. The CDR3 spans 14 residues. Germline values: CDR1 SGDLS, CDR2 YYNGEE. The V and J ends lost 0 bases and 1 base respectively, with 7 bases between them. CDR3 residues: CASSVVGQNTEAFF. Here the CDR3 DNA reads TGTGCCAGCAGCGTAGTCGGGCAGAACACTGAAGCTTTCTTT. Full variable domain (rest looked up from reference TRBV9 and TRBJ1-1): DSGVTQTPKHLITATGQRVTLRCSPRSGDLSVYWYQQSLDQGLQFLIQYYNGEERAKGNILERFSAQQFPDLHSELNLSSLELGDSALYFCASSVVGQNTEAFFGQGTRLTVV.

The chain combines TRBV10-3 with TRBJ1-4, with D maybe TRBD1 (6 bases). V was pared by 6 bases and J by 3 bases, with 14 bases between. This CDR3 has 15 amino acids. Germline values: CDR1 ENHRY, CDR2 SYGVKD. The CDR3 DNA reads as TGTGCCATCAGCCCCTACGGACAGTCTAATGAAAAACTGTTTTTT. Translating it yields CAISPYGQSNEKLFF.

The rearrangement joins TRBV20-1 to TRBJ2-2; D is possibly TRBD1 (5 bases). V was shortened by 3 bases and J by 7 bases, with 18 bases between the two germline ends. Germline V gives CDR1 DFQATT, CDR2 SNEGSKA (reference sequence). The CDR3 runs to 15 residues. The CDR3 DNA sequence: TGCAGTGCTAGCCGGCAGTCAGGGCAGGGCGGGGAGCTGTTTTTT. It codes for CSASRQSGQGGELFF.

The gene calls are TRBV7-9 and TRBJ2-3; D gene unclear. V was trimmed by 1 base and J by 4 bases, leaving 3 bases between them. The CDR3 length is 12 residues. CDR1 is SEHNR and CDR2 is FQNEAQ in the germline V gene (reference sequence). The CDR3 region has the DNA TGTGCCAGCAGCTTAGATGCAGATACGCAGTATTTT. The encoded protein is CASSLDADTQYF.

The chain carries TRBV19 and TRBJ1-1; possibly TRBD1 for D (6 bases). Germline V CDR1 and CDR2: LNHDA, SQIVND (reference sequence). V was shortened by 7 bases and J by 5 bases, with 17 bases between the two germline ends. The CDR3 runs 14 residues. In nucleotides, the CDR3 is TGTGCCAGTAAGCCAGGGGAGTTGAGAACTGAAGCTTTCTTT. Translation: CASKPGELRTEAFF. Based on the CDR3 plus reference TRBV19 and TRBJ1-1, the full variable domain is DGGITQSPKYLFRKEGQNVTLSCEQNLNHDAMYWYRQDPGQGLRLIYYSQIVNDFQKGDIAEGYSVSREKKESFPLTVTSAQKNPTAFYLCASKPGELRTEAFFGQGTRLTVV.

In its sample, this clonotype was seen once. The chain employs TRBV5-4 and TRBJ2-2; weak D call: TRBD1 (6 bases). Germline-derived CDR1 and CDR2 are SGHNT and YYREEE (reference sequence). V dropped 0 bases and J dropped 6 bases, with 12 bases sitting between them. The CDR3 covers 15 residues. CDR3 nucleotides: TGTGCCAGCAGCTTGGCCGGGACATTCCCCGGGGAGCTGTTTTTT. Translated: CASSLAGTFPGELFF.

The CDR3: CASSQEWNRVYNEQFF. CDR3 sequence (DNA): TGTGCCAGCAGCCAAGAGTGGAACAGGGTTTACAATGAGCAGTTCTTC. This chain uses TRBV3-1 with TRBJ2-1; weak D call: TRBD1 (6 bases). V dropped 0 bases and J dropped 4 bases, with 13 bases sitting between them. The CDR3 loop spans 16 amino acids. In germline, CDR1 is LGHDT, CDR2 YNNKEL (reference sequence).

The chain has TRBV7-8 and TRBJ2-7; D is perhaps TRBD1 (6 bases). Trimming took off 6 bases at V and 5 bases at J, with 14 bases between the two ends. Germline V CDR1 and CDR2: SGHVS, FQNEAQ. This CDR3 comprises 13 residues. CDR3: CASRRAQGDEQYF. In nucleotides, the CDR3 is TGTGCCAGCAGACGCGCACAGGGTGACGAGCAGTACTTC.

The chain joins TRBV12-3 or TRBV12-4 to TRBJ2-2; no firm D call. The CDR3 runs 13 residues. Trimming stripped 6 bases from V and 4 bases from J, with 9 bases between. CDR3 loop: CASRLQSTGELFF. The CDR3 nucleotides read TGTGCCAGCAGATTACAGAGCACCGGGGAGCTGTTTTTT.

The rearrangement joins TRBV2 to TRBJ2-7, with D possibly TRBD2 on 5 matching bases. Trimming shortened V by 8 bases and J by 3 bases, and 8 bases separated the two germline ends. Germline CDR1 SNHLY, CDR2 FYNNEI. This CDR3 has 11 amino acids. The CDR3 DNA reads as TGTGCCAGCCAGAGCGGCTACGAGCAGTACTTC. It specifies CASQSGYEQYF.

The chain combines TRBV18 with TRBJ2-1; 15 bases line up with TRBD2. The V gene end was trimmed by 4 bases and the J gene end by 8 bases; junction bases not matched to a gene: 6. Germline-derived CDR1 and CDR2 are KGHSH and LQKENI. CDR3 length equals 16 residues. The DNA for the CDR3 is TGTGCCAGCTCACTAAGGACTAGCGGGAGGGGCGATGAGCAGTTCTTC. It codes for CASSLRTSGRGDEQFF.

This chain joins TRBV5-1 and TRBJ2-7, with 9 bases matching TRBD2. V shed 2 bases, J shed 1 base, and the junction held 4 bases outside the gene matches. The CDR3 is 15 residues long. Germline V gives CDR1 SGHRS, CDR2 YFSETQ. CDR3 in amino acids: CASSLQREESYEQYF. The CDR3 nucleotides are TGCGCCAGCAGCTTACAGCGGGAGGAGTCCTACGAGCAGTACTTC.